The next 21 T cell receptor beta chains were all read from a single sample in a study of control samples from healthy donors and cancer patients. TCRdb's table, derived via immunoSEQ multiplex PCR, lists solely in-frame clones and lacks some. The data show some 95,000 clones, roughly 88% seen once. Sample: blood. The receptors derive from a young man in good health.

The rearrangement joins TRBV10-3 to TRBJ2-7, with D possibly being TRBD1 (6 bases). CDR3 length: 12 residues. Between the trimmed V and J ends, which lost 5 bases and 6 bases, there was a span of 11 bases. The germline CDR1 and CDR2 sequences are ENHRY and SYGVKD. The CDR3 loop is CAISPGAPEQYF. DNA for the CDR3: TGTGCCATCAGTCCAGGGGCGCCCGAGCAGTACTTC.

The V call is TRBV30, the J call TRBJ1-2; 8 bases are shared with TRBD1. Germline CDR1 GTSNPN, CDR2 SVGIG (reference sequence). The CDR3 is made up of 14 amino acids. V shed 0 bases and J 12 bases; nucleotides not matched to a gene: 12. This CDR3 is CAWSVRFPQGAHTF. CDR3 nucleotide sequence: TGTGCCTGGAGTGTAAGGTTCCCCCAGGGGGCCCACACCTTC.

J is TRBJ1-1 and V is TRBV5-1; D gene ambiguous. The CDR3 is 13 residues long. Germline CDR1 and CDR2: SGHRS and YFSETQ. Between the trimmed V and J ends, which lost 4 bases and 0 bases, there was a span of 7 bases. CDR3 DNA: TGCGCCAGCAGCAAAAGAATGAACACTGAAGCTTTCTTT. Its translation is CASSKRMNTEAFF.

The chain combines TRBV7-6 with TRBJ2-7; 9 bases match TRBD1. The germline gives CDR1 SGHVS, CDR2 FNYEAQ. The length of the CDR3 is 14 residues. Germline trimming cut 5 bases from V and 4 bases from J; bases unmatched to any gene: 6. The chain's CDR3 is CASSPQGARYEQYF. The CDR3 bases are TGTGCCAGCAGCCCACAGGGGGCGCGTTACGAGCAGTACTTC.

This clone showed up just a few times. CDR3 DNA: TGTGCCAGCAGCTCGGGGACTAGCGGGACTGTTGAGCAGTTCTTC. Amino acid sequence: CASSSGTSGTVEQFF. The chain has TRBV6-5 and TRBJ2-1; 13 positions match TRBD2. Germline lookup yields CDR1 MNHEY and CDR2 SVGAGI. V gave up 6 bases and J gave up 9 bases; unmatched junction bases: 8. This CDR3 region has 15 residues.

The CDR3 spells CASSPMRHNEQFF. The CDR3 DNA reads as TGTGCCAGCAGCCCTATGCGCCACAATGAGCAGTTCTTC. The chain employs TRBV2 and TRBJ2-1, with unresolved D. V dropped 6 bases and J dropped 5 bases, with 11 bases sitting between them. The length of the CDR3 is 13 residues. Per the germline V gene, CDR1 is SNHLY and CDR2 is FYNNEI.

The chain employs TRBV28 and TRBJ2-1; 8 positions agree with TRBD1. J was trimmed by 4 bases and V by 5 bases; bases with no gene match: 13. This CDR3 has 17 amino acids. Germline V gene lookup returns CDR1 MDHEN and CDR2 SYDVKM. The CDR3 sequence is CASSPPEDRGQYNEQFF. As DNA, the CDR3 is TGTGCCAGCAGTCCCCCTGAAGACAGGGGACAATACAATGAGCAGTTCTTC.

The rearrangement uses TRBV5-6 and TRBJ2-2, with TRBD1 matching 12 bases. Germline CDR1 and CDR2: SGHDT and YYEEEE. The CDR3 totals 16 residues. The ends lost 1 base at V and 6 bases at J; junction bases unmatched: 4. The CDR3 bases are TGTGCCAGCAGCTTGTTGGGACAGGGGGCGCCCGGGGAGCTGTTTTTT. It specifies CASSLLGQGAPGELFF. The full variable domain, its missing parts supplied by reference TRBV5-6 and TRBJ2-2, is DAGVTQSPTHLIKTRGQQVTLRCSPKSGHDTVSWYQQALGQGPQFIFQYYEEEERQRGNFPDRFSGHQFPNYSSELNVNALLLGDSALYLCASSLLGQGAPGELFFGEGSRLTVL.

The chain joins TRBV11-2 to TRBJ2-1, with 9 bases aligning to TRBD2. Germline CDR1 SGHAT, CDR2 FQNNGV. CDR3 length equals 15 residues. V lost 3 bases, J lost 7 bases, and 7 bases stayed unmatched. DNA of the CDR3: TGTGCCAGCAGCTTCGGAGCGGGAGGACGAAATGAGCAGTTCTTC. Encoded protein: CASSFGAGGRNEQFF.

The rearrangement uses TRBV6-1 and TRBJ1-6, with D possibly being TRBD1 (6 bases). Germline lookup yields CDR1 MNHNS and CDR2 SASEGT. With 0 bases removed from V and 7 bases from J, the gap between germline ends came to 10 bases. The CDR3 is 15 amino acids. The CDR3 DNA follows: TGTGCCAGCAGTGAAGCGCATGGGGGCAATTCACCCCTCCACTTT. Amino acids: CASSEAHGGNSPLHF.

This chain joins TRBV24-1 and TRBJ2-7; D unresolved. V gave up 0 bases and J gave up 9 bases, with 11 bases separating them. Germline-derived CDR1 and CDR2 are KGHDR and SFDVKD. The CDR3 sequence is 13 residues long. CDR3 DNA sequence: TGTGCCACCAGTGATTTGCAATCCCGAAGGCAGTACTTC. Amino acid sequence: CATSDLQSRRQYF.

The genes are TRBV5-1 and TRBJ1-1; 8 bases map to TRBD1. Trimming at V came to 3 bases and at J to 1 base, leaving 2 bases not matched to a gene. Germline V gives CDR1 SGHRS, CDR2 YFSETQ. The CDR3 is made up of 14 amino acids. This CDR3 reads CASSSGTGNTEAFF. CDR3 nucleotide sequence: TGCGCCAGCAGCTCCGGGACAGGGAACACTGAAGCTTTCTTT. Full variable domain (missing parts from reference TRBV5-1 and TRBJ1-1): KAGVTQTPRYLIKTRGQQVTLSCSPISGHRSVSWYQQTPGQGLQFLFEYFSETQRNKGNFPGRFSGRQFSNSRSEMNVSTLELGDSALYLCASSSGTGNTEAFFGQGTRLTVV.

This clone was picked up a small number of times. The rearrangement uses TRBV12-3 or TRBV12-4 and TRBJ1-1; no clear D. Trimming removed 3 bases at V and 2 bases at J, with 1 base between. There are 11 residues in the CDR3. The CDR3 DNA reads as TGTGCCAGCAGTTTCAACACTGAAGCTTTCTTT. Translating gives CASSFNTEAFF.

The chain has TRBV11-1 and TRBJ2-5; D remains unclear. CDR3 length: 15 amino acids. Germline V gives CDR1 SGHAT, CDR2 FQDESV (reference sequence). V gave up 3 bases and J gave up 0 bases, with 11 bases separating them. CDR3 nucleotides: TGTGCCAGCAGCTTGGGCAGAGTTTACCAAGAGACCCAGTACTTC. Translating gives CASSLGRVYQETQYF.

The chain employs TRBV7-6 and TRBJ2-1, with D possibly TRBD1 on 6 matching bases. The CDR3 runs 15 residues. The V and J ends lost 5 bases and 0 bases respectively, with 11 bases between them. Germline lookup yields CDR1 SGHVS and CDR2 FNYEAQ. For the CDR3, the DNA is TGTGCCAGCAGCAAGGGACAATACTCCTACAATGAGCAGTTCTTC. As protein: CASSKGQYSYNEQFF.

The rearrangement uses TRBV30 and TRBJ1-2; TRBD1 matches at 8 bases. The CDR3 has 14 residues. J was trimmed by 7 bases and V by 4 bases; bases with no gene match: 11. Germline values: CDR1 GTSNPN, CDR2 SVGIG (reference sequence). The CDR3 reads CAWTRGQVKFGYTF. The CDR3, as DNA: TGTGCCTGGACAAGGGGACAGGTGAAATTTGGCTACACCTTC.

The chain has TRBV19 and TRBJ1-4, with a possible D match to TRBD1 (6 bases). There are 15 residues in the CDR3. Trimming took off 2 bases at V and 2 bases at J, with 9 bases between the two ends. Germline CDR1 and CDR2: LNHDA and SQIVND (reference sequence). The CDR3 reads CASSIQGLTNEKLFF. The CDR3 nucleotides read TGTGCCAGTAGTATACAGGGGCTGACTAATGAAAAACTGTTTTTT.

The rearrangement links TRBV7-6 to TRBJ2-7, with no clear D. CDR3 length: 13 residues. Trimming removed 0 bases from V and 3 bases from J, with 6 bases in between. Germline lookup yields CDR1 SGHVS and CDR2 FNYEAQ. CDR3 sequence: CASSLATGYEQYF. For the CDR3, the DNA is TGTGCCAGCAGCTTAGCTACGGGCTACGAGCAGTACTTC.

The chain links TRBV5-6 to TRBJ2-7; no clear D. The length of the CDR3 is 15 residues. CDR1 is SGHDT and CDR2 is YYEEEE in the germline V gene. V was clipped by 2 bases and J by 1 base, with 13 bases between them. The CDR3 DNA follows: TGTGCCAGCAGCTTTAGTCTTGGCCTTTCCTACGAGCAGTACTTC. It codes for CASSFSLGLSYEQYF.

The gene calls are TRBV12-3 or TRBV12-4 and TRBJ1-1; D is possibly TRBD1 (5 bases). Deletions cut 6 bases from V and 4 bases from J, with 12 bases between. The CDR3 runs to 13 residues. CDR3 in DNA: TGTGCCAGCAGCCCCGGGGGGAGCACTGAAGCTTTCTTT. Translated, it gives CASSPGGSTEAFF.

Regarding this clone: The junction departs from the called germline gene at one end, perhaps through a read error. The gene calls are TRBV6-6 and TRBJ1-5; TRBD1 matches 8 bases. This CDR3 region has 16 residues. Germline V gives CDR1 MNHNY, CDR2 SVGAGI (reference sequence). Here the CDR3 reads CASSYSRTGSSQPQHF. The CDR3 DNA is TGTGCCAGCAGTTACTCGCGGACAGGGAGCAGTCAGCCCCAGCATTTT.